This T cell receptor (beta chain) was retrieved from a study of identical twins. In the case of this clonotype: Its antigen is not identified.

The length of the CDR3 is 16 residues. J lost 1 base, V lost 0 bases, and 7 bases had no gene match. The germline V gene encodes CDR1 DFQATT and CDR2 SNEGSKA (reference sequence). Study findings and constraints: Invariant MAIT and iNKT cells could partly confound zero-insertion analyses.

All donors were healthy Caucasians. Each CDR3 protein gets one entry after TCRdb re-called the 5' RACE reads with MiXCR. The sample records about 890,000 distinct CDR3 sequences, 9% to 15% being singletons. These data were also reused for a study on yellow fever vaccine responses in identical twins.

The material sequenced was PBMCs. The gene calls are TRBV20-1 and TRBJ2-7; 9 nucleotides agree with TRBD1. The sequence came from a woman under 30 in good health. CDR3 protein: CSARDTGTGNSYEQYF. CDR3 nucleotides: TGCAGTGCTAGAGATACAGGGACAGGGAATTCCTACGAGCAGTACTTC.